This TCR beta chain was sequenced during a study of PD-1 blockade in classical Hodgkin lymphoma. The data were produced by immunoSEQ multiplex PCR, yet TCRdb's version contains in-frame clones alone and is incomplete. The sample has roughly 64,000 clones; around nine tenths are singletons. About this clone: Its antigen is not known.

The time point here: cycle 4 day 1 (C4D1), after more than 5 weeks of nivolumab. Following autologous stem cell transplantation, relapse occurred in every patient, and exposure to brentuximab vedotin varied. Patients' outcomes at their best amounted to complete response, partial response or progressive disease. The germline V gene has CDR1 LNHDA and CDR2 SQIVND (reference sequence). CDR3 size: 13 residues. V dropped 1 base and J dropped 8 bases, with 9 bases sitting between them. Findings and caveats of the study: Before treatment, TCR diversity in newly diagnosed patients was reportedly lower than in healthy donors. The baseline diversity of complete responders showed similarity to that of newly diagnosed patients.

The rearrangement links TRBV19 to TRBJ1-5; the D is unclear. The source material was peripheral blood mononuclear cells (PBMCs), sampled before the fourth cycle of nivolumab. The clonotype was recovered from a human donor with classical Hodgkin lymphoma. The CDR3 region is CASSIVVGEPQHF. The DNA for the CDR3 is TGTGCCAGTAGTATAGTAGTGGGAGAGCCCCAGCATTTT.